This T cell receptor (beta chain) originates from a study of T cells in Graves' hyperthyroidism and ophthalmopathy. Patients with uncontrolled infections, other autoimmune diseases, pregnancy or lactation were excluded. Ten or more counts support this clonotype. Amplification of TCR beta CDR3 regions was performed using RNA transcripts as template. An initial round of RT-PCR targeting the TCR CDR3 relied on the HTBI primer set. TCRdb called the multiplex PCR reads again in MiXCR, with one record for every CDR3 protein. Of around 290,000 distinct CDR3 sequences listed, 15% to 20% are singletons. The source is a woman aged 55-69 years with Graves' ophthalmopathy. The specimen sequenced was blood.

The CDR3 spells CASSPAGQGQYEQYF. CDR3 sequence (DNA): TGTGCCAGCTCACCAGCTGGCCAGGGGCAGTACGAGCAGTACTTC. This chain links TRBV18 with TRBJ2-7; weak D call: TRBD1 (6 bases). CDR1 and CDR2 from the germline V gene are KGHSH and LQKENI. The length of the CDR3 is 15 residues. V was pared by 2 bases and J by 4 bases, with 15 bases between.